This is a list of T cell receptor beta chains from one sample in a study of T cell changes during pregnancy in multiple sclerosis. The table came from immunoSEQ multiplex PCR; TCRdb's copy has only in-frame clones and leaves some out. The data contain roughly 40,000 clones, roughly 93% of them singletons. The material sequenced was CD4+ T cells from peripheral blood mononuclear cells, taken before pregnancy. These TCRs come from a female donor with multiple sclerosis, enrolled in a pregnancy study. Both conserved end residues are part of each CDR3. The order of the fields is J gene, D gene, clone size, V gene, CDR3 DNA, CDR3 protein. The D gene is left open where the match is weak. Size is stated for part of the rows, as once, few or many counts, or as a class when the clone is expanded.

TRBJ2-5 - - TRBV28 TGTGCCAGCAGTTTATGGCAGTACCAAGAGACCCAGTACTTC CASSLWQYQETQYF
TRBJ1-6 TRBD1 - TRBV11-2 TGTGCCAGCAGGTCTCAGGACAGGGAAAATTCACCCCTCCACTTT CASRSQDRENSPLHF
TRBJ2-3 - - TRBV5-8 TGTGCCAGCAGCTTGTTCGGGGGTTCGAAGACAGATACGCAGTATTTT CASSLFGGSKTDTQYF
TRBJ2-2 TRBD1 few TRBV19 TGTGCCAGTACCAGGACAGGGGGTAACACCGGGGAGCTGTTTTTT CASTRTGGNTGELFF
TRBJ1-1 - few TRBV20-1 TGCAGTGCTCCATCAGGGTATAGAGCTTTCTTT CSAPSGYRAFF
TRBJ1-1 - - TRBV29-1 TGCAGCGTTGAACGGAACACTGAAGCTTTCTTT CSVERNTEAFF
TRBJ2-2 - - TRBV10-3 TGTGCCTCATCCCCCGGAGGGAGTCTAAACACCGGGGAGCTGTTTTTT CASSPGGSLNTGELFF
TRBJ2-5 - - TRBV2 TGTGCCAGCAGTGAAGCGAGTTCCGGGATCCAAGAGACCCAGTACTTC CASSEASSGIQETQYF
TRBJ1-5 - - TRBV28 TGTGCCAGCAGTTTAGGCAGGGGTGGGTGGCAGCCCCAGCATTTT CASSLGRGGWQPQHF
TRBJ2-2 TRBD1 - TRBV6-1 TGTGCCAGCCGGTGGGGACAGGGCGGTCCCGGGGAGCTGTTTTTT CASRWGQGGPGELFF
TRBJ2-1 - - TRBV11-3 TGTGCCAGCAGCTTAGCCCCCGCGGGGGCGTACAATGAGCAGTTCTTC CASSLAPAGAYNEQFF
TRBJ2-7 TRBD2 - TRBV7-9 TGTGCCAGCAGCGCTATAGCGGGATCCTACGAGCAGTACTTC CASSAIAGSYEQYF
TRBJ2-1 - - TRBV5-1 TGCGCCAGCAGCTTGGAGCGGACTGTCCTTTCGAATGAGCAGTTCTTC CASSLERTVLSNEQFF
TRBJ2-1 TRBD2 - TRBV7-6 TGTGCCAGCAGCAATCCGGGGGGGGTCACTGAGCAGTTCTTC CASSNPGGVTEQFF
TRBJ2-3 - - TRBV11-2 TGTGCCAGCAGCTTCATTACAGATACGCAGTATTTT CASSFITDTQYF
TRBJ1-2 - - TRBV30 TGTGCCTGGAGCTCGGGATCCACCTATGGCTACACCTTC CAWSSGSTYGYTF
TRBJ1-1 TRBD1 - TRBV18 TGTGCCAGCTCAACAGGGGGCGCGATCACTGAAGCTTTCTTT CASSTGGAITEAFF
TRBJ2-7 - - TRBV19 TGTGCCAGTAGTATGGACTCCGGCTACGAGCAGTACTTC CASSMDSGYEQYF
TRBJ2-1 TRBD2 - TRBV7-6 TGTGCCAGCAGCTCCATTTCGGCGGGAGCCCTCTACAATGAGCAGTTCTTC CASSSISAGALYNEQFF
TRBJ2-5 TRBD2 once TRBV11-1 TGTGCCAGCAGCCCAACGCGACTAGCAAGGGAGACCCAGTACTTC CASSPTRLARETQYF
TRBJ2-1 TRBD2 - TRBV5-6 TGTGCCAGCAGCCGTCTTCCCGGGACTAGCTCCTACAATGAGCAGTTCTTC CASSRLPGTSSYNEQFF
TRBJ1-5 - - TRBV28 TGTGCCAGCAGTCTCCCCCGGGGGGGTCAGGAACAGCCCCAGCATTTT CASSLPRGGQEQPQHF
TRBJ2-1 TRBD2 - TRBV10-3 TGTGCCATCAGTGAGAAGGGACTAGCGGGAGGTGAGCAGTTCTTC CAISEKGLAGGEQFF
TRBJ2-7 - - TRBV6-6 TGTGCCAGCAGCTCGCAGCAGGTTCGCGAGCAGTACTTC CASSSQQVREQYF
TRBJ2-1 - - TRBV5-1 TGCGCCAGCAGCTTGGCGGTTCCCCATGAGCAGTTCTTC CASSLAVPHEQFF
TRBJ2-3 TRBD1 once TRBV28 TGTGCCAGCAGCTCTACAGGGGTCACAGATACGCAGTATTTT CASSSTGVTDTQYF
TRBJ1-4 - once TRBV5-1 TGCGCCAGCAGCTTGGGAGAACGCGAAAAACTGTTTTTT CASSLGEREKLFF
TRBJ1-5 TRBD1 - TRBV14 TGTGCCAGCAGCCCAGGGGGCAATAGCAATCAGCCCCAGCATTTT CASSPGGNSNQPQHF
TRBJ2-7 - - TRBV2 TGTGCCAGCAAAGAGCAGGGGCTGAGGAGCTACGAGCAGTACTTC CASKEQGLRSYEQYF
TRBJ2-1 TRBD2 once TRBV7-8 TGTGCCAGCAGCCCCCAAGCGGGAGGGCCGGGTGAGCAGTTCTTC CASSPQAGGPGEQFF
TRBJ2-3 TRBD2 - TRBV11-1 TGTGCCAGCAGCTCCCCTCCAGGGACTAGTCTGTCAGGAACGCAGTATTTT CASSSPPGTSLSGTQYF
TRBJ1-1 TRBD1 - TRBV19 TGTGCCAGTAGTACCGGGGACAGGAACACTGAAGCTTTCTTT CASSTGDRNTEAFF
TRBJ2-2 TRBD1 - TRBV19 TGTGCCAGTAGTACGACGGGACAGATAAACACCGGGGAGCTGTTTTTT CASSTTGQINTGELFF
TRBJ2-4 TRBD2 - TRBV29-1 TGCAGCGTTGGGACTAGCGGAAACATAGCCAAAAACATTCAGTACTTC CSVGTSGNIAKNIQYF
TRBJ2-6 - - TRBV19 TGTGCCAGTAGTCCACTCCAGGGGCGTGGGGCCAACGTCCTGACTTTC CASSPLQGRGANVLTF
TRBJ2-3 - - TRBV9 TGTGCCAGCAGCGTACAGGGGAGCTATCAGGATACGCAGTATTTT CASSVQGSYQDTQYF
TRBJ2-2 TRBD2 - TRBV6-5 TGTGCCAGCAGTTACTCGACGGGAGGGCCCACCGGGGAGCTGTTTTTT CASSYSTGGPTGELFF
TRBJ1-2 - - TRBV6-5 TGTGCCAGCAGTTATAAAGGAGGTGGCTATGGCTACACCTTC CASSYKGGGYGYTF
TRBJ2-3 TRBD2 - TRBV6-5 TGTGCCAGCAGCGCGCGCGGGGGAAGCACAGATACGCAGTATTTT CASSARGGSTDTQYF
TRBJ2-7 TRBD2 - TRBV5-1 TGCGCCAGCAGCCCAGCGGGGACCTACGAGCAGTACTTC CASSPAGTYEQYF
TRBJ2-2 TRBD1 - TRBV29-1 TGCAGCGTTCACTTGGACAGGGGGGCCCTGAACACCGGGGAGCTGTTTTTT CSVHLDRGALNTGELFF
TRBJ1-1 TRBD1 - TRBV6-5 TGTGCCAGCAGTAACTTCTTACAGGGGGTCGCGGTCGGAGCTTTCTTT CASSNFLQGVAVGAFF
TRBJ2-1 - - TRBV7-9 TGTGCCAGCAGCTCAAACTACAATGAGCAGTTCTTC CASSSNYNEQFF
TRBJ2-1 TRBD1 - TRBV10-3 TGTGCCATCGACAGGGGCGACGGGCAGTTCTTC CAIDRGDGQFF
TRBJ2-7 - - TRBV5-6 TGTGCCAGCAGCTTGTGGGCGGGGGCCTCCTACGAGCAGTACTTC CASSLWAGASYEQYF